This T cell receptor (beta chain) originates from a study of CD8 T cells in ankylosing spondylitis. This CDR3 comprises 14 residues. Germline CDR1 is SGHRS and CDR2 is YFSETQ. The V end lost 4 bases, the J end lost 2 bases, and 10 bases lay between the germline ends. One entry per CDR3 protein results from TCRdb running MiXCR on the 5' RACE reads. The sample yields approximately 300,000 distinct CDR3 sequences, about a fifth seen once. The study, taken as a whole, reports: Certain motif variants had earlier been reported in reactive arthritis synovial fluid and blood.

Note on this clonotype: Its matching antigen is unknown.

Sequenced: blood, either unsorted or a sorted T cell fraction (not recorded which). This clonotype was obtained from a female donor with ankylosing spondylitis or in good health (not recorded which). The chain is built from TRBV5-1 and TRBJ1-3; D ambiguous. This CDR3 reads CASSEDVAGNTIYF. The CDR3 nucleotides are TGCGCCAGCAGCGAAGATGTTGCTGGAAACACCATATATTTT.